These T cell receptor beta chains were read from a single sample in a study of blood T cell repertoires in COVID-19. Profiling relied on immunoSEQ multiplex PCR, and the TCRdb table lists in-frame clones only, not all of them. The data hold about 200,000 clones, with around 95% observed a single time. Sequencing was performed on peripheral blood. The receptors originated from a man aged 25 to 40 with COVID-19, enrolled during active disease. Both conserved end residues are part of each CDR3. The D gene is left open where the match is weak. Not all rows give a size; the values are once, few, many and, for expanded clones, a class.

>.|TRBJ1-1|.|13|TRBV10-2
TGCGCCGGGACTCAGGAGGGAGGCACTGAAGCTTTCTTT
CAGTQEGGTEAFF
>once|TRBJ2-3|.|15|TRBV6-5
TGTGCCAGCACCGCAGGGCTGTGGAGCACAGATACGCAGTATTTT
CASTAGLWSTDTQYF
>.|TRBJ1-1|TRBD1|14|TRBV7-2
TGTGCCAGCAGCACGGGGACAGGGAACACTGAAGCTTTCTTT
CASSTGTGNTEAFF
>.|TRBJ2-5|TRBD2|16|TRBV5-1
TGCGCCAGCAGCTTGGCCTCGCGGGGGGAAGGGGAGACCCAGTACTTC
CASSLASRGEGETQYF
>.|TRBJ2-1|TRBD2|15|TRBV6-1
TGTGCCAGCAGTGAAAGGCTAGCGGGGGGCAATGAGCAGTTCTTC
CASSERLAGGNEQFF
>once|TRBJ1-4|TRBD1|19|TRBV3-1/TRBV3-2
TGTGCCAGCAGCCAAGTCTACCGGGACAGGGGGTCTGTTAATGAAAAACTGTTTTTT
CASSQVYRDRGSVNEKLFF
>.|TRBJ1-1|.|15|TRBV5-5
TGTGCCAGCAGCCAGGACGGAGGTGGGTACACTGAAGCTTTCTTT
CASSQDGGGYTEAFF
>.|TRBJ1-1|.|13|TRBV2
TGTGCCAGCAGTGATAGGGGGTGGACTGAAGCTTTCTTT
CASSDRGWTEAFF
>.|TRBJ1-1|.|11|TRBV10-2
TGCGCCAGCAGTGTGCAGACAGAAGCTTTCTTT
CASSVQTEAFF
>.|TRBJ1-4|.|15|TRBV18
TGTGCCAGCTCACCAGGAGGTGGCCGTAATGAAAAACTGTTTTTT
CASSPGGGRNEKLFF
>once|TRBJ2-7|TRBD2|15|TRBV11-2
TGTGCCAGCAGTTCTCGGACTAGCGGGATGTACGAGCAGTACTTC
CASSSRTSGMYEQYF
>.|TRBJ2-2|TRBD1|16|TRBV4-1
TGCGCCAGCAGCCCTAGACAGGGGTGGGGGACCGGGGAGCTGTTTTTT
CASSPRQGWGTGELFF
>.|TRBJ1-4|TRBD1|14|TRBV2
TGTGCCACACAGGGGGGCTTCTCTAATGAAAAACTGTTTTTT
CATQGGFSNEKLFF
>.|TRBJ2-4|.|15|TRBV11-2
TGTGCCAGCAGCTTAGCAGGGGGGGCCAAAAACATTCAGTACTTC
CASSLAGGAKNIQYF
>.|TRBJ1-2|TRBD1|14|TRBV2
TGTGCCAGCAGCGGACAGGGGGCAGGGTATGGCTACACCTTC
CASSGQGAGYGYTF
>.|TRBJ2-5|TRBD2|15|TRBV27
TGTGCCAGCAGACAAGGCGGGGGAGGCCAAGAGACCCAGTACTTC
CASRQGGGGQETQYF
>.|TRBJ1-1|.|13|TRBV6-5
TGTGCCAGCGGTCAGGGTACCCACACTGAAGCTTTCTTT
CASGQGTHTEAFF
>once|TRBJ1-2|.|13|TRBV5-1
TGCGCCAGCAGCTGGGGGCAAAACTATGGCTACACCTTC
CASSWGQNYGYTF
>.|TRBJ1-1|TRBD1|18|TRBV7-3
TGTGCCAGCAGCTACTCCGGGACAGGGGGAATGATGGGTACTGAAGCTTTCTTT
CASSYSGTGGMMGTEAFF
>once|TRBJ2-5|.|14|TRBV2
TGTGCCGGAGAAGGTGGGCTCCAGGGAGAGACCCAGTACTTC
CAGEGGLQGETQYF
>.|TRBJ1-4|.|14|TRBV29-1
TGCAGCGTTGGGGCAGGGACAACTAATGAAAAACTGTTTTTT
CSVGAGTTNEKLFF
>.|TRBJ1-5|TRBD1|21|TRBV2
TGTGCCAGCAGTGAAGCGCTTTCTTCCGGGACAGGGAGTTCTAGCAATCAGCCCCAGCATTTT
CASSEALSSGTGSSSNQPQHF
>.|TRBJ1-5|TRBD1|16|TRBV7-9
TGTGCCAGCAGCTTGGGGGGACAGGGGGCCAATCAGCCCCAGCATTTT
CASSLGGQGANQPQHF
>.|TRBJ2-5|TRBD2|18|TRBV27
TGTGCCAGCAGTTTATCCCCGGGACTAGCGGCCGTACAAGAGACCCAGTACTTC
CASSLSPGLAAVQETQYF
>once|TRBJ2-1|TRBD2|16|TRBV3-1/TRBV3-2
TGTGCCAGCAGCCCCCGACTAGCGGGGGGAGGGAATGAGCAGTTCTTC
CASSPRLAGGGNEQFF
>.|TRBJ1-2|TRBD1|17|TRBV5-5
TGTGCCAGCAGCCGACTGACAGGGTTCTCTTCTAACTATGGCTACACCTTC
CASSRLTGFSSNYGYTF
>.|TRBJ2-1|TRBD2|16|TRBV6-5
TGTGCCAGCAGTTACCCCGGCGGGAGCTCCTACAATGAGCAGTTCTTC
CASSYPGGSSYNEQFF
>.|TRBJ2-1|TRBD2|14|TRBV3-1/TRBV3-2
TGTGCCAGCAGCCCTAGCGGGGGGGCGGGGGAGCAGTTCTTC
CASSPSGGAGEQFF
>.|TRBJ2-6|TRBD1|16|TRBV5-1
TGCGCCAGCAGCCGCATTACAGGGGTAGGGGCCAACGTCCTGACTTTC
CASSRITGVGANVLTF
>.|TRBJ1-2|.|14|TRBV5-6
TGTGCCAGCAGCGGAGGATCCAACTTTAGGGGCTACACCTTC
CASSGGSNFRGYTF
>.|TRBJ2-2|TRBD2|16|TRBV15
TGTGCCACCAGCAGAGAGGGCGGGGGAAACACCGGGGAGCTGTTTTTT
CATSREGGGNTGELFF
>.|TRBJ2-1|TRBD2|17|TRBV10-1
TGCGCCAGCAGTGAGTCGGCGGGGCGGGAGGGTCACAATGAGCAGTTCTTC
CASSESAGREGHNEQFF